In this sample, the clone carrying this TCR beta chain turned up a few times. Trimming removed 2 bases at V and 6 bases at J, with 10 bases between. The CDR3 covers 14 residues. The use of a sample-barcoded 5' primer and a J-beta primer mix characterized a second PCR of about 6 to 11 cycles. TCRdb itself ran the 5' RACE reads through MiXCR, one entry per CDR3 protein. Here the sample spans some 1.4 million distinct CDR3 sequences, 42% being singletons. This record belongs to a study of blood T cells in healthy people across ages. About the study: Researchers report that template switching captured about one barcoded beta molecule per two T cells.

This TCR came from a woman between 18 and 29 years old in good health. Sequenced input: blood. This chain uses TRBV12-3 or TRBV12-4 with TRBJ1-4; D is possibly TRBD1 (5 bases). The CDR3 nucleotides read TGTGCCAGCAGTTTACGGAGGGGTGATGAAAAACTGTTTTTT. Protein: CASSLRRGDEKLFF.